Each of the 27 T cell receptor beta chains below was sequenced from the same sample in a study of blood T cells in healthy people across ages (dated by TCRdb to about 2015). Library prep was done by 5' RACE. The sequencer listed for this sample is Illumina HiSeq 2500. A second PCR of roughly 7 to 12 cycles was run with a J-beta primer mix and a sample-barcoded 5' primer. TCRdb reran the public reads through fastp at Q25 and MiXCR, keeping productive beta chains. Identical CDR3 proteins give one entry, which carries the most common genes and DNA. The sample table lists about 1.8 million distinct CDR3 sequences, about 50% of them with a count of one. The top ten hold around 2.1% of the sample. The material sequenced was blood. Source of these receptors: a woman aged 40 to 55 in good health.

This clonotype was counted between two and nine times. The genes are TRBV6-2 or TRBV6-3 and TRBJ2-3, with TRBD1 matching over 9 bases. Germline-derived CDR1 and CDR2 are MNHEY and SVGEGT. V lost 6 bases and J lost 5; bases outside the gene matches: 3. The CDR3 is 13 residues long. The CDR3 sequence: CASRTGGRDTQYF. DNA of the CDR3: TGTGCCAGCAGAACAGGGGGCCGAGATACGCAGTATTTT.

This clonotype turned up a few times. The chain uses TRBV7-9 and TRBJ2-6; perhaps TRBD1 as D (6 bases). The V and J ends lost 1 base and 0 bases respectively, with 10 bases between them. The length of the CDR3 is 17 residues. Germline V gene lookup returns CDR1 SEHNR and CDR2 FQNEAQ (reference sequence). The CDR3 sequence is CASSLEGGSSGANVLTF. The CDR3 bases are TGTGCCAGCAGCTTAGAAGGGGGAAGCTCTGGGGCCAACGTCCTGACTTTC.

Comments on this clonotype: At one of its ends the junction is not consistent with the germline gene, which may arise from a read error. The chain carries TRBV7-2 and TRBJ2-3; 14 nucleotides match TRBD2. Germline CDR1 and CDR2: SGHTA and FQGNSA. CDR3 size: 16 residues. CDR3 DNA sequence: TGTGCCAACAGCTACAGACTAGCGGGGGGGGTAGATACGCAGTATTTT. Its translation: CANSYRLAGGVDTQYF.

This clonotype was counted a few times. The chain combines TRBV7-9 with TRBJ2-1, with D hard to call. The CDR3 is 12 amino acids. The V and J ends lost 1 base and 9 bases respectively, with 7 bases between them. Germline CDR1 reads SEHNR; CDR2 reads FQNEAQ (reference sequence). The CDR3 DNA reads as TGTGCCAGCAGCTTAGGATTCCGTGAGCAGTTCTTC. It codes for CASSLGFREQFF.

This chain joins TRBV7-2 and TRBJ2-5; 8 bases map to TRBD1. The J call is uncertain, as TRBJ2-7 better fits the DNA end. Germline-derived CDR1 and CDR2 are SGHTA and FQGNSA. This CDR3 is built from 16 residues. CDR3: CASSLGRRTGTSEQYF. The CDR3, as DNA: TGTGCCAGCAGCTTAGGTCGGCGGACAGGGACAAGCGAGCAGTACTTC.

The chain couples TRBV7-6 to TRBJ2-1; TRBD2 might be the D (6 bases). The V gene lost 5 bases and the J gene lost 9 bases, with 14 bases spanning the gap. The CDR3 extends over 13 amino acids. Germline V lookup: CDR1 SGHVS, CDR2 FNYEAQ. Written as DNA, the CDR3 is TGTGCCAGCAGCGCCGGGAGCCCCCCTGAGCAGTTCTTC. It yields the protein CASSAGSPPEQFF.

The chain recombines TRBV28 with TRBJ2-3, with 7 bases identical to TRBD1. This CDR3 comprises 13 residues. With V trimmed by 11 bases and J by 1 base, 6 bases remained unmatched. Germline V lookup: CDR1 MDHEN, CDR2 SYDVKM. CDR3 nucleotides: TGTGCCGGACGTACAGGGGGCACAGATACGCAGTATTTT. It codes for CAGRTGGTDTQYF.

In nucleotides, the CDR3 is TGCAGTGGGGTAGGGGGGAGAGATACGCAGTATTTT. It is translated as CSGVGGRDTQYF. The chain combines TRBV20-1 with TRBJ2-3, with D possibly being TRBD1 or TRBD2 (6 bases each). Germline CDR1 is DFQATT and CDR2 is SNEGSKA (reference sequence). V lost 7 bases, J lost 5 bases, and 13 bases lay in between. The CDR3 length is 12 residues.

The sample holds a few counts of this clonotype. This chain uses TRBV18 with TRBJ1-6, with D tentatively TRBD1 (6 bases). V was cut by 3 bases and J by 6 bases, with 9 bases left in between. The germline gives CDR1 KGHSH, CDR2 LQKENI. The CDR3 length is 14 residues. The CDR3 protein is CASSPDRSNSPLHF. The CDR3 DNA reads TGTGCCAGCTCACCGGACAGAAGTAATTCACCCCTCCACTTT.

This rearrangement joins TRBV4-2 to TRBJ2-3; 8 bases line up with TRBD2. V trimming: 1 base; J trimming: 2 bases; junction bases outside the gene matches: 8. Germline V gene data show CDR1 as LGHNA and CDR2 as YNFKEQ. The CDR3 loop spans 17 amino acids. In nucleotides, the CDR3 is TGTGCCAGCAGCCAAGGTCCCCCGGGGGGGATCACAGATACGCAGTATTTT. Its translation is CASSQGPPGGITDTQYF.

The V and J genes are TRBV25-1 and TRBJ1-4, with D unresolved. CDR1 and CDR2 (germline): MGHDK, SYGVNS. CDR3 length: 15 residues. V was shortened by 5 bases and J by 5 bases, with 15 bases between the two germline ends. The CDR3 bases are TGTGCCAGCAGTCCCCGTGGGTACGGAAATGAAAAACTGTTTTTT. Translated: CASSPRGYGNEKLFF. The whole variable domain, remainder taken from reference TRBV25-1 and TRBJ1-4, is EADIYQTPRYLVIGTGKKITLECSQTMGHDKMYWYQQDPGMELHLIHYSYGVNSTEKGDLSSESTVSRIRTEHFPLTLESARPSHTSQYLCASSPRGYGNEKLFFGSGTQLSVL.

This clonotype was counted only a few times. The chain recombines TRBV5-1 with TRBJ2-3; D is possibly TRBD1 (5 bases). Germline-derived CDR1 and CDR2 are SGHRS and YFSETQ. V was pared by 0 bases and J by 0 bases, with 14 bases between. The CDR3 consists of 17 residues. This CDR3 reads CASSLVPSGRSTDTQYF. DNA for the CDR3: TGCGCCAGCAGCTTGGTCCCGTCAGGGCGTAGCACAGATACGCAGTATTTT.

The rearrangement links TRBV2 to TRBJ2-7; a weak D match, TRBD1 (7 bases). CDR3 length: 14 residues. Germline V gene sequence: CDR1 SNHLY, CDR2 FYNNEI. The V and J ends lost 7 bases and 2 bases respectively, with 15 bases between them. This CDR3 is CASTNGRGAYEQYF. The CDR3 region has the DNA TGTGCCAGCACCAACGGCAGGGGGGCCTACGAGCAGTACTTC. Variable domain in full (rest from reference TRBV2 and TRBJ2-7): EPEVTQTPSHQVTQMGQEVILRCVPISNHLYFYWYRQILGQKVEFLVSFYNNEISEKSEIFDDQFSVERPDGSNFTLKIRSTKLEDSAMYFCASTNGRGAYEQYFGPGTRLTVT.

The rearrangement uses TRBV9 and TRBJ1-2; a weak D match, TRBD1 (5 bases). The germline V and J ends were trimmed by 4 bases and 3 bases, with 13 bases remaining between them. Germline assignment: CDR1 SGDLS and CDR2 YYNGEE. This CDR3 is built from 14 residues. Written as DNA, the CDR3 is TGTGCCAGCAGCAAGGGGATAATGGACTATGGCTACACCTTC. Protein: CASSKGIMDYGYTF.

This clonotype has a count of ten or more. This rearrangement joins TRBV29-1 to TRBJ2-1; 7 bases line up with TRBD1. Per germline, CDR1 SQVTM and CDR2 ANQGSEA. The CDR3 is 12 amino acids. The DNA for the CDR3 is TGCAGTGCCGGGACAGATTACAATGAGCAGTTCTTC. Its translation: CSAGTDYNEQFF.

This clonotype appeared once. CDR3 bases: TGTGCCAGCAAAAAAAAGGGACAGTGGAGTTTTAATGAAAAACTGTTTTTT. Translation gives CASKKKGQWSFNEKLFF. This chain joins TRBV6-1 and TRBJ1-4; 7 bases match TRBD1. The CDR3 spans 17 residues. V shed 7 bases, J shed 4 bases, and the junction held 15 bases outside the gene matches. Germline CDR1 is MNHNS and CDR2 is SASEGT.

The rearrangement uses TRBV7-2 and TRBJ2-3; the D call may be TRBD1 or TRBD2 (5 bases each). CDR3 size: 16 residues. CDR1 and CDR2 from the germline V gene are SGHTA and FQGNSA. V was pared by 1 base and J by 0 bases, with 11 bases between. The CDR3 DNA reads TGTGCCAGCAGCTTAGGAGGGGTTGGTAGCACAGATACGCAGTATTTT. Translated: CASSLGGVGSTDTQYF.

This clonotype has more than one count but fewer than ten. This sequence joins TRBV7-2 and TRBJ2-7; weak D call: TRBD2 (6 bases). This CDR3 contains 14 residues. The germline V gene has CDR1 SGHTA and CDR2 FQGNSA. Trimming shortened V by 2 bases and J by 6 bases, and 14 bases separated the two germline ends. The DNA for the CDR3 is TGTGCCAGCAGCTTAACTCGCGGGGTCAGCGAGCAGTACTTC. It codes for CASSLTRGVSEQYF.

The chain joins TRBV27 to TRBJ2-7, with TRBD2 matching 10 bases. The CDR3 contains 15 residues. Losses at the gene ends were 6 bases for V and 2 bases for J; bases not matched to a gene: 7. Germline CDR1 is MNHEY and CDR2 is SMNVEV (reference sequence). The CDR3 region has the DNA TGTGCCAGCAGCGCCCTTAGCGGGAGGACCTACGAGCAGTACTTC. It is translated as CASSALSGRTYEQYF.

There are a few counts of this clonotype. V and J are TRBV2 and TRBJ2-4; tentative D call: TRBD1 (6 bases). Germline CDR1 and CDR2: SNHLY and FYNNEI. The CDR3 covers 16 residues. Trimming pared 7 bases from V and 1 base from J, leaving 17 bases between. The CDR3, as DNA: TGTGCCAGCAAAAAGGCAGGGGATCGGGCCAAAAACATTCAGTACTTC. Residues: CASKKAGDRAKNIQYF.

In its sample, this clonotype was seen once. This chain links TRBV7-2 with TRBJ2-3; D is ambiguous. CDR3 size: 15 residues. The V end was cut by 3 bases, the J end by 0 bases, with 10 bases between. Germline CDR1 reads SGHTA; CDR2 reads FQGNSA. DNA for the CDR3: TGTGCCAGCAGCTTTTTGTCTTTCAGCACAGATACGCAGTATTTT. This encodes CASSFLSFSTDTQYF.

This clonotype was seen just once. J is TRBJ2-1 and V is TRBV24-1; D not certain. Germline lookup yields CDR1 KGHDR and CDR2 SFDVKD. V dropped 3 bases and J dropped 4 bases, with 15 bases sitting between them. This CDR3 is built from 16 residues. CDR3 protein: CATSDVSPLSYNEQFF. The CDR3 nucleotides are TGTGCCACCAGTGATGTCAGCCCCCTGAGTTACAATGAGCAGTTCTTC.

V gene TRBV20-1 combines with J gene TRBJ2-7, with 8 bases lining up with TRBD2. TRBJ2-5 explains the end of the DNA better; the J call may be wrong. This CDR3 has 17 residues. In germline, CDR1 is DFQATT, CDR2 SNEGSKA (reference sequence). In nucleotides, the CDR3 is TGCAGTGCTAGATCCCAGGCGGGACGTCTCGGGAGGGGGACCCAGTACTTC. This gives the protein CSARSQAGRLGRGTQYF.

This clonotype has a handful of counts. The rearrangement joins TRBV28 to TRBJ2-7, with D perhaps TRBD2 (5 bases). From germline, CDR1 is MDHEN and CDR2 SYDVKM. The V end was cut by 3 bases, the J end by 6 bases, with 18 bases between. The CDR3 length is 15 residues. CDR3: CASSFLGNGESEQYF. CDR3 sequence (DNA): TGTGCCAGCAGTTTCCTAGGGAACGGGGAGAGCGAGCAGTACTTC.

The V gene is TRBV12-3 or TRBV12-4, the J gene TRBJ2-7; D unclear. The length of the CDR3 is 14 residues. V lost 3 bases and J 7 bases, leaving 16 bases between the germline ends. The CDR3 sequence: CASSFVNRGPEQYF. DNA of the CDR3: TGTGCCAGCAGTTTCGTCAACCGAGGCCCTGAGCAGTACTTC.

V gene TRBV18 combines with J gene TRBJ1-2, with 8 bases matching TRBD1. V shed 4 bases and J 4 bases; nucleotides not matched to a gene: 8. Germline V lookup: CDR1 KGHSH, CDR2 LQKENI. This CDR3 contains 15 residues. The CDR3 DNA is TGTGCCAGCTCACGACCGGGACAGGATCGCTATGGCTACACCTTC. Translating gives CASSRPGQDRYGYTF.

This chain uses TRBV11-2 with TRBJ2-5; D tentatively reads TRBD1 or TRBD2 (5 bases each). Germline lookup yields CDR1 SGHAT and CDR2 FQNNGV. The ends were cut back, 1 base at V and 5 bases at J, with 11 bases in the middle. The CDR3 runs 14 residues. In DNA, the CDR3 is TGTGCCAGCAGCTTAGTATCTTGGGGGGAGACCCAGTACTTC. Its protein product is CASSLVSWGETQYF.